The 13 T cell receptor beta chains in this list originate from one sample, sequenced in a study of low-dose radiotherapy and immunotherapy resistance in tumors. Primers targeting TRAV and TRBV primed first-strand cDNA, covering alpha and beta chains. TCR amplification used roughly 20 PCR cycles, a constant-region primer and a V-primer adapter. MiXCR, applied by TCRdb to the reads, yields one record per CDR3 protein. The data contain 60,000 to 90,000 distinct CDR3 sequences, roughly 31% of them singletons. Noted time point: before trial treatment. The sample was PBMCs, taken before treatment. The receptors here all came from a female donor with ovarian cancer.

The rearrangement links TRBV12-3 or TRBV12-4 to TRBJ2-5; the D gene is possibly TRBD2 (6 bases). The CDR3 extends over 13 amino acids. The V gene lost 3 bases and the J gene lost 2 bases, with 7 bases spanning the gap. CDR3 DNA: TGTGCCAGCAGTTTTGGGGGGCAAGAGACCCAGTACTTC. Amino acids: CASSFGGQETQYF.

The CDR3 loop is CASSQDLGTEQYF. The DNA of the CDR3 is TGTGCCAGCAGCCAAGATTTGGGGACCGAGCAGTACTTC. The chain is built from TRBV3-1 and TRBJ2-7; possibly TRBD1 or TRBD2 for D (5 bases each). This CDR3 spans 13 amino acids. V lost 0 bases and J 6 bases, leaving 9 bases between the germline ends. Germline V gene lookup returns CDR1 LGHDT and CDR2 YNNKEL (reference sequence).

The chain couples TRBV29-1 to TRBJ2-1; tentative D call: TRBD1 (6 bases). The V gene lost 4 bases and the J gene lost 4 bases, with 11 bases spanning the gap. The CDR3 covers 13 residues. Germline V gene lookup returns CDR1 SQVTM and CDR2 ANQGSEA. The CDR3 sequence is CSVAARGYNEQFF. DNA for the CDR3: TGCAGCGTTGCCGCCAGGGGATACAATGAGCAGTTCTTC.

The chain's CDR3 is CSASERGTGNTDTQYF. The CDR3 DNA follows: TGCAGTGCTAGCGAAAGGGGGACAGGGAACACAGATACGCAGTATTTT. J is TRBJ2-3 and V is TRBV20-1; TRBD1 agrees at 9 bases. This CDR3 is 16 amino acids long. Germline CDR1 and CDR2: DFQATT and SNEGSKA (reference sequence). Unmatched junction bases numbered 9, after V lost 3 bases and J lost 2 bases.

This clonotype appeared many times. The chain links TRBV20-1 to TRBJ2-1, with D perhaps assigned TRBD1 or TRBD2 (6 bases each). CDR3 length: 16 residues. Per the germline V gene, CDR1 is DFQATT and CDR2 is SNEGSKA (reference sequence). Trimming took 0 bases from V and 2 from J, leaving 14 bases between them. This CDR3 reads CSARDRGVHPYNEQFF. The CDR3 bases are TGCAGTGCTAGAGATAGGGGGGTTCATCCCTACAATGAGCAGTTCTTC.

This clonotype was seen repeatedly, ten times or more. The chain joins TRBV9 to TRBJ2-5, with 13 bases aligning to TRBD2. Per germline, CDR1 SGDLS and CDR2 YYNGEE. The ends lost 3 bases at V and 2 bases at J; junction bases unmatched: 4. The CDR3 runs to 16 residues. CDR3 sequence (DNA): TGTGCCAGCAGCGCTGGGACTAGCGGGGAACAAGAGACCCAGTACTTC. This encodes CASSAGTSGEQETQYF.

This clonotype was recorded once. This sequence joins TRBV6-2 or TRBV6-3 and TRBJ2-1, with D possibly TRBD2 on 7 matching bases. Trimming took 3 bases from V and 6 from J, leaving 15 bases between them. CDR1 is MNHEY, CDR2 SVGEGT, per germline. The CDR3 sequence is 15 residues long. In nucleotides, the CDR3 is TGTGCCAGCAGTTATGGGGGGGGCCCGTTCAATGAGCAGTTCTTC. It codes for CASSYGGGPFNEQFF.

The V call is TRBV2, the J call TRBJ2-7; maybe TRBD1 (6 bases). CDR3 length: 13 amino acids. Trimming left V 3 bases short and J 6 bases short, with 12 bases between. Germline loops: CDR1 SNHLY, CDR2 FYNNEI. Here the CDR3 DNA reads TGTGCCAGCAGTGACCCCAGGGGAATCGAGCAGTACTTC. Translated: CASSDPRGIEQYF.

Concerning this clonotype itself: The DNA is omitted, as the CDR3 cannot be located on it reliably, and the CDR3 follows TCRdb's listing. The chain links TRBV5-1 to TRBJ2-2; TRBD2, as called in the table, went unchecked against the DNA. Germline loops: CDR1 SGHRS, CDR2 YFSETQ. With termini counted, the CDR3 has 19 amino acids. This CDR3 is CASTKGPGASSNTGELFFF.

This sequence joins TRBV5-1 and TRBJ2-3; 13 nucleotides line up with TRBD2. J gave up 6 bases and V 4 bases, and 11 bases lay outside the gene matches. The CDR3 is made up of 17 amino acids. CDR1 is SGHRS, CDR2 YFSETQ, per germline. The CDR3 sequence: CASSLRTSGSGSDTQYF. DNA for the CDR3: TGCGCCAGCAGCCTGAGGACTAGCGGGAGCGGCTCGGATACGCAGTATTTT. Looking up the rest from reference TRBV5-1 and TRBJ2-3 gives the full variable domain: KAGVTQTPRYLIKTRGQQVTLSCSPISGHRSVSWYQQTPGQGLQFLFEYFSETQRNKGNFPGRFSGRQFSNSRSEMNVSTLELGDSALYLCASSLRTSGSGSDTQYFGPGTRLTVL.

Note on this clonotype: This probably arose from a read error, given a far larger clone one base away. The V call is TRBV20-1, the J call TRBJ2-7; possible D gene TRBD1, 6 bases. This CDR3 is built from 13 residues. Deletions cut 0 bases from V and 7 bases from J, with 13 bases between. Germline CDR1 DFQATT, CDR2 SNEGSKA (reference sequence). The CDR3 loop reads CSARDLDRNEQYF. The CDR3 DNA reads TGCAGTGCTAGAGATCTCGACAGGAATGAGCAGTACTTC.

This clonotype turned up a few times. This is likely an artifact of a read error, given a far larger clone one base away. The gene calls are TRBV5-4 and TRBJ2-4; the D gene could be TRBD1 or TRBD2 (5 bases each). Trimming took off 4 bases at V and 13 bases at J, with 27 bases between the two ends. This CDR3 is 16 amino acids long. Germline V gives CDR1 SGHNT, CDR2 YYREEE (reference sequence). CDR3 loop: CASSRGPRGDYNEQYF. CDR3 bases: TGTGCCAGCAGCCGGGGACCACGAGGAGACTACAATGAGCAGTACTTC.

The chain combines TRBV18 with TRBJ2-3; D is unresolved. Per germline, CDR1 KGHSH and CDR2 LQKENI. CDR3 length: 11 residues. V was pared by 6 bases and J by 8 bases, with 9 bases between. The CDR3 DNA reads as TGTGCCAGCTCTCGTCCGGGTACGCAGTATTTT. It codes for CASSRPGTQYF.